This T cell receptor beta chain was found in a study of beta chain features in type 1 diabetes. General study findings and limits: Significant though moderate, a shortening of TCRB CDR3s appeared in all four CD4+ subsets of Type 1 diabetes patients. A greater similarity of naive, central memory and Treg TCRB repertoires was seen among patients than among healthy donors.

This CDR3 contains 13 residues. V shed 6 bases and J shed 6 bases, with 11 bases lying between them. CDR1 is MNHEY and CDR2 is SVGAGI in the germline V gene. The authors reverse transcribed all of the isolated RNA, so sequencing captured expressed TCRB transcripts. Method: immunoSEQ multiplex PCR; TCRdb's copy keeps in-frame clones and lacks some. Found here are a few hundred thousand clones, roughly 12% of them singletons; the top ten hold around 0.0099%. There are a few counts of this clone. Its matching antigen is unknown. Researchers reported sorting CD4+ naive, central memory, regulatory and stem cell-like memory cells via CD45RO/CCR7/CD25/CD127/CD95/CD27.

The V call is TRBV6-5, the J call TRBJ2-2, with a weak D call TRBD1 (6 bases). This sequence originates from a woman between 18 and 30 years old with type 1 diabetes. The specimen sequenced was naive CD4+ T cells from blood. As DNA, the CDR3 is TGTGCCAGCAGCCCGGGACATGCCGGGGAGCTGTTTTTT. Amino acids: CASSPGHAGELFF.